This T cell receptor beta chain was recorded in a study of blood T cell repertoires in COVID-19. On the study more broadly: T cells, B-cell-depleted T cells, or PBMCs provided the cDNA or gDNA that served as material.

Generated by immunoSEQ multiplex PCR, the TCRdb table keeps only in-frame clones and is missing some. The data hold 250,000 to 350,000 clones, with 86% observed a single time. The sequencing sample was made of peripheral blood. This TCR derives from a woman between 65 and 79 years old with COVID-19, enrolled during active disease.

CDR3: CASSPSRPQGDSEAFF. The CDR3, as DNA: TGTGCCAGCTCTCCCAGCCGTCCACAGGGGGACAGTGAAGCTTTCTTT. V is TRBV18 and J is TRBJ1-1; 8 bases align to TRBD1. This CDR3 has 16 amino acids. V was clipped by 6 bases and J by 7 bases; unmatched bases: 16. CDR1 is KGHSH and CDR2 is LQKENI in the germline V gene.